The rows below give T cell receptor beta chains drawn from one sample of a study of CD8 T cells in Susac syndrome. TCRdb ran MiXCR on the immunoSEQ multiplex PCR reads and lists one entry per CDR3 protein. The data hold approximately 120,000 distinct CDR3 sequences, with around 96% observed a single time. Input material: CD4+ T cells from PBMCs. These receptors originate from a human donor in good health. CDR3s include the opening cysteine and the closing phenylalanine or tryptophan. The D gene is left open where the match is weak. Expanded clones get a size class; other rows say once, few or many, or leave the size out.

D	J	size	V	CDR3	DNA
TRBD2	TRBJ2-3	.	TRBV9	CASTPGGRDTQYF	TGTGCCAGCACCCCTGGCGGGAGGGATACGCAGTATTTT
TRBD1	TRBJ2-4	.	TRBV23-1	CASSQFVTGQGLEVAKNIQYF	TGCGCCAGCAGTCAATTCGTTACCGGACAGGGGTTGGAGGTAGCCAAAAACATTCAGTACTTC
TRBD2	TRBJ2-3	.	TRBV5-4	CASSFGLAGAGDTQYF	TGTGCCAGCAGCTTCGGACTAGCGGGAGCGGGAGATACGCAGTATTTT
TRBD2	TRBJ2-2	.	TRBV6-2/TRBV6-3	CATKLTSYTGELFF	TGTGCCACGAAGTTGACTAGCTACACCGGGGAGCTGTTTTTT
TRBD1	TRBJ1-1	.	TRBV14	CASSQELTGGWTEAFF	TGTGCCAGCAGCCAAGAACTAACAGGGGGCTGGACTGAAGCTTTCTTT
.	TRBJ2-5	.	TRBV7-9	CASSLVRLRGPSGKETQYF	TGTGCCAGCAGCTTAGTAAGGCTTCGGGGGCCTAGCGGAAAAGAGACCCAGTACTTC
.	TRBJ2-7	once	TRBV11-2	CASSLGFTPYEQYF	TGTGCCAGCAGCTTAGGGTTTACACCCTACGAGCAGTACTTC
TRBD1	TRBJ2-1	.	TRBV3-1	CASSQAGTGNRNEQFF	TGTGCCAGCAGCCAAGCCGGGACAGGGAATAGGAATGAGCAGTTCTTC
.	TRBJ1-3	.	TRBV13	CASSRDSRAQGTIYF	TGTGCCAGCAGCCGGGACTCCCGGGCCCAGGGCACCATATATTTT
.	TRBJ2-1	.	TRBV12-3/TRBV12-4	CASGSSYNEQFF	TGTGCCAGCGGAAGCTCCTACAATGAGCAGTTCTTC
.	TRBJ1-2	.	TRBV3-1	CASSSGRSGYTF	TGTGCCAGCAGCTCGGGACGCAGCGGCTACACCTTC
.	TRBJ2-7	once	TRBV20-1	CSARVWQASSYEQYF	TGCAGTGCTAGAGTTTGGCAGGCAAGCTCCTACGAGCAGTACTTC
TRBD1	TRBJ1-5	.	TRBV20-1	CSLGTGDQPQHF	TGCAGCCTCGGGACAGGGGATCAGCCCCAGCATTTT
.	TRBJ2-2	.	TRBV7-7	CASGLQAPNTGELFF	TGTGCTAGCGGACTCCAGGCCCCGAACACCGGGGAGCTGTTTTTT
.	TRBJ1-1	.	TRBV5-1	CASSLVGADTEAFF	TGCGCCAGCAGCTTGGTAGGCGCCGACACTGAAGCTTTCTTT
.	TRBJ1-1	.	TRBV19	CASSKGRDTEAFF	TGTGCCAGTAGCAAAGGGAGGGACACTGAAGCTTTCTTT
TRBD2	TRBJ2-2	.	TRBV27	CASTPGSGRAGGELFF	TGTGCCAGCACCCCAGGTAGCGGGAGGGCCGGCGGGGAGCTGTTTTTT
.	TRBJ2-7	once	TRBV20-1	CSATRDYEQYF	TGCAGTGCAACCCGGGACTACGAGCAGTACTTC
.	TRBJ2-4	.	TRBV4-1	CASSQGRGAKNIQYF	TGCGCCAGCAGCCAAGGAAGAGGAGCCAAAAACATTCAGTACTTC
.	TRBJ2-3	.	TRBV7-9	CASSLDGFGDTQYF	TGTGCCAGCAGCTTAGACGGCTTTGGGGATACGCAGTATTTT
TRBD1	TRBJ2-5	.	TRBV27	CASSSTGQGARETQYF	TGTGCCAGCAGTTCGACGGGACAGGGGGCGCGAGAGACCCAGTACTTC
.	TRBJ2-2	.	TRBV23-1	CASSQSYTGELFF	TGCGCCAGCAGTCAATCATACACCGGGGAGCTGTTTTTT
.	TRBJ1-2	.	TRBV6-5	CASSYWGESGYTF	TGTGCCAGCAGTTACTGGGGGGAATCGGGCTACACCTTC
TRBD2	TRBJ2-7	once	TRBV28	CASCPRLSGRLYEQYF	TGTGCCAGTTGCCCCCGACTAAGCGGGAGACTCTACGAGCAGTACTTC
.	TRBJ1-1	.	TRBV20-1	CSASDTRGPTEAFF	TGCAGTGCTAGTGACACCCGGGGTCCCACTGAAGCTTTCTTT
.	TRBJ1-4	.	TRBV3-1	CASSQRGATNEKLFF	TGTGCCAGCAGCCAACGAGGGGCAACTAATGAAAAACTGTTTTTT
TRBD2	TRBJ2-7	.	TRBV20-1	CSAPRPGGSGEQYF	TGCAGTGCGCCCCGTCCGGGGGGGTCTGGCGAGCAGTACTTC
.	TRBJ1-5	.	TRBV20-1	CSAGTGGNSQHF	TGCAGTGCTGGCACCGGGGGAAATTCCCAGCATTTT
TRBD2	TRBJ2-7	.	TRBV19	CASSMWTSGASSYEQYF	TGTGCCAGTAGTATGTGGACTAGCGGAGCCAGCTCCTACGAGCAGTACTTC
.	TRBJ2-5	.	TRBV12-3/TRBV12-4	CASSSWDGQETQYF	TGTGCCAGCAGTTCTTGGGACGGGCAAGAGACCCAGTACTTC
.	TRBJ1-4	.	TRBV7-2	CASSLVFTVPNEKLFF	TGTGCCAGCAGCTTAGTTTTCACCGTCCCGAATGAAAAACTGTTTTTT
.	TRBJ2-3	.	TRBV5-1	CASSLEAGTDTQYF	TGCGCCAGCAGCTTGGAAGCGGGCACAGATACGCAGTATTTT
.	TRBJ2-3	.	TRBV18	CASSPPTGKTGTDTQYF	TGTGCCAGCTCACCACCTACAGGGAAGACCGGCACAGATACGCAGTATTTT
.	TRBJ1-2	.	TRBV27	CASSLSQMTRWGGYTF	TGTGCCAGCAGTTTATCCCAGATGACACGCTGGGGTGGCTACACCTTC
.	TRBJ1-1	.	TRBV7-9	CASSSLRDSIRFRDTEAFF	TGTGCCAGCAGCTCCCTACGGGACTCCATCCGTTTTAGGGATACTGAAGCTTTCTTT
.	TRBJ1-1	.	TRBV9	CASSVRGRGMNTEAFF	TGTGCCAGCAGCGTACGGGGTAGGGGGATGAACACTGAAGCTTTCTTT
TRBD2	TRBJ2-1	.	TRBV7-9	CASSTLAGAGDEQFF	TGTGCCAGCAGCACCCTAGCGGGAGCAGGGGATGAGCAGTTCTTC
.	TRBJ2-1	.	TRBV30	CAWGERAYNEQFF	TGTGCCTGGGGAGAGCGGGCTTACAATGAGCAGTTCTTC
TRBD2	TRBJ2-2	.	TRBV27	CASSLIFGGRATGELFF	TGTGCCAGCAGTTTAATTTTCGGTGGGAGGGCGACCGGGGAGCTGTTTTTT
TRBD2	TRBJ2-1	.	TRBV29-1	CSGSGSHVDEQFF	TGCAGCGGTAGCGGGAGCCACGTCGATGAGCAGTTCTTC
TRBD2	TRBJ2-1	.	TRBV6-6	CASSTAGLPYEQFF	TGTGCCAGCAGTACAGCGGGACTCCCATATGAGCAGTTCTTC
.	TRBJ1-5	once	TRBV30	CAWSAGAYSNQPQHF	TGTGCCTGGAGTGCAGGGGCATATAGCAATCAGCCCCAGCATTTT
.	TRBJ2-3	.	TRBV29-1	CSVEEARTQYF	TGCAGCGTTGAAGAAGCCCGTACGCAGTATTTT
TRBD1	TRBJ1-2	.	TRBV5-4	CASSLKGQGDYGYTF	TGTGCCAGCAGCTTGAAGGGACAGGGAGACTATGGCTACACCTTC
TRBD2	TRBJ2-1	.	TRBV3-1	CASSQRTSGLYNEQFF	TGTGCCAGCAGCCAGCGGACTAGCGGGCTCTACAATGAGCAGTTCTTC
.	TRBJ2-7	.	TRBV20-1	CSARDSKQVHEQYF	TGCAGTGCTAGAGATTCAAAGCAGGTCCACGAGCAGTACTTC
TRBD2	TRBJ2-7	.	TRBV5-1	CASSTGLAGGVLSYEQYF	TGCGCCAGCAGTACGGGACTAGCGGGAGGTGTTCTATCCTACGAGCAGTACTTC
TRBD2	TRBJ2-7	once	TRBV5-8	CASRRTSGSSYEQYF	TGTGCCAGCAGACGGACTAGCGGGAGCTCCTACGAGCAGTACTTC
TRBD2	TRBJ2-3	.	TRBV20-1	CSARLGLAADTQYF	TGCAGTGCAAGGTTAGGACTAGCGGCAGATACGCAGTATTTT
TRBD1	TRBJ1-1	.	TRBV29-1	CSVIRDRNTEAFF	TGCAGCGTCATCCGGGACAGAAACACTGAAGCTTTCTTT
TRBD2	TRBJ2-1	.	TRBV20-1	CSASPWREQGEQFF	TGCAGTGCTTCCCCGTGGCGGGAGCAAGGTGAGCAGTTCTTC
.	TRBJ2-2	.	TRBV7-9	CASSTGQYTGELFF	TGTGCCAGCAGCACAGGACAGTACACCGGGGAGCTGTTTTTT
.	TRBJ2-1	.	TRBV5-1	CASSFRANDNEQFF	TGCGCCAGCAGCTTCAGGGCCAACGACAATGAGCAGTTCTTC
TRBD1	TRBJ1-2	.	TRBV4-3	CASSQGGQGGVYGYTF	TGCGCCAGCAGCCAGGGGGGACAGGGGGGCGTCTATGGCTACACCTTC
.	TRBJ1-5	.	TRBV6-2/TRBV6-3	CASSYVPGEAGYSNQPQHF	TGTGCCAGCAGTTACGTGCCAGGGGAAGCGGGGTATAGCAATCAGCCCCAGCATTTT
.	TRBJ2-1	.	TRBV24-1	CATGDPGTHNEQFF	TGTGCCACCGGTGATCCCGGGACTCATAATGAGCAGTTCTTC
TRBD2	TRBJ2-7	.	TRBV4-1	CASRPAGLAKNEQYF	TGCGCCAGCAGGCCAGCGGGACTAGCGAAGAACGAGCAGTACTTC